These T cell receptor beta chains were read from a single sample in a study of Graves' ophthalmopathy and Graves' hyperthyroidism. TCRdb called the multiplex PCR reads again in MiXCR, with one record for every CDR3 protein. This repertoire shows hundreds of thousands of distinct CDR3 sequences, 35% to 50% found once; its top ten account for 44%. The specimen sequenced was peripheral blood. All receptors derive from an adult man with Graves' ophthalmopathy. Both conserved end residues are part of each CDR3. Fields, in order: D gene, clone size, V gene, J gene, CDR3 DNA, CDR3 protein. D genes are given only for firm matches. Clone sizes are given selectively: once, few, many, or a class where the clone is expanded.

TRBD1	few	TRBV12-3/TRBV12-4	TRBJ1-1	TGTGCCAGCAGGTACAGGGGGCTTGGCACTGAAGCTTTCTTT	CASRYRGLGTEAFF
.	.	TRBV19	TRBJ2-5	TGTGCCAGTAGTCCCTGGGCAGGGCGGTTGGAAGAGACCCAGTACTTC	CASSPWAGRLEETQYF
TRBD2	.	TRBV7-9	TRBJ2-2	TGTGCCAGCAGCGCTTCAGCGGGAAGATCCGGGGAGCTGTTTTTT	CASSASAGRSGELFF
TRBD2	few	TRBV7-9	TRBJ2-7	TGTGCCAGCAGCTTAGTTCCGGGAGGGCCGGAGGAGCAGTACTTC	CASSLVPGGPEEQYF
.	few	TRBV20-1	TRBJ1-6	TGCAGTGCTAAGGAGGGGGGATCACCCCTCCACTTT	CSAKEGGSPLHF
.	.	TRBV4-3	TRBJ1-2	TGCGCCAGCAGCCAAGATTATAGGGGCAGCTCTGTTGGCTACACCTTC	CASSQDYRGSSVGYTF
.	many	TRBV10-2	TRBJ1-1	TGCGCCAGCAGTGTCCGGGGAAACACTGAAGCTTTCTTT	CASSVRGNTEAFF
.	.	TRBV6-5	TRBJ1-2	TGTGCCAGCAGTTACTCCGGGGGGTCTGGCTACACCTTC	CASSYSGGSGYTF
.	many	TRBV29-1	TRBJ1-5	TGCAGCGTTGATCCTGGGGGAGGACAGCCCCAGCATTTT	CSVDPGGGQPQHF
.	many	TRBV20-1	TRBJ1-3	TGCAGTGCTAGGTTCGGCAACTCTGGAAACACCATATATTTT	CSARFGNSGNTIYF
.	.	TRBV2	TRBJ2-5	TGTGCCAGCAGTAGATTCAACCAAGAGACCCAGTACTTC	CASSRFNQETQYF
TRBD1	many	TRBV15	TRBJ2-7	TGTGCCACCAGACCAGGGGGCCTATACGAGCAGTACTTC	CATRPGGLYEQYF
.	.	TRBV20-1	TRBJ2-2	TGCAGTGCTAGGAGGGGGGGCGCCACCGGGGAGCTGTTTTTT	CSARRGGATGELFF
.	.	TRBV29-1	TRBJ1-2	TGCAGCGTTAGTGGGCGCTACACCTTC	CSVSGRYTF
.	.	TRBV7-9	TRBJ2-7	TGTGCCAGCAGCTTAGCTGGGATCGGGGGTACCCCTTACGAGCAGTACTTC	CASSLAGIGGTPYEQYF
.	.	TRBV7-9	TRBJ2-2	TGTGCCAGCAGCCCCCGGAAGCAGGGGGGTTCCGGGGAGCTGTTTTTT	CASSPRKQGGSGELFF
.	.	TRBV29-1	TRBJ2-7	TGCAGCTTAGGTCCTCCCTCCGAGCAGTACTTC	CSLGPPSEQYF
.	.	TRBV15	TRBJ1-3	TGTGCCACCAGCAGAGCAGGGGAGGACACCGGGAACACCATATATTTT	CATSRAGEDTGNTIYF
.	many	TRBV29-1	TRBJ1-2	TGCAGCGTTGACCATCCGGCGACGTCCTATGGCTACACCTTC	CSVDHPATSYGYTF
.	.	TRBV7-9	TRBJ2-7	TGTGCCAGCAGCTTAGCTCCAGGGGAGGGCGAGCAGTACTTC	CASSLAPGEGEQYF
TRBD2	many	TRBV25-1	TRBJ2-7	TGTGCCAGCAGTCCTAAGGGTAGCGGGAGTAATCGTCGGTACTTC	CASSPKGSGSNRRYF
TRBD1	.	TRBV7-3	TRBJ1-2	TGTGCCAGCAGCTTACAGGGGGGCTCCGGCTATGGCTACACCTTC	CASSLQGGSGYGYTF
TRBD1	many	TRBV24-1	TRBJ2-5	TGTGCCACTGCAAGGGGACAGAGGGAGACCCAGTACTTC	CATARGQRETQYF
TRBD2	many	TRBV7-9	TRBJ2-7	TGTGCCAGCAGCATAGCGGGACTTTCCCACGAGCAGTACTTC	CASSIAGLSHEQYF
TRBD1	.	TRBV5-5	TRBJ1-6	TGTGCCAGCAGCTTGAAGACAGGGAAAAGCTATAATTCACCCCTCCACTTT	CASSLKTGKSYNSPLHF
.	many	TRBV25-1	TRBJ2-5	TGTGCCAGCAGTCTAGGAGTGACCCAGTACTTC	CASSLGVTQYF
.	.	TRBV7-9	TRBJ2-7	TGTGCCAGCAGCCTAGCCTACAAGAGCTCCTACGAGCAGTACTTC	CASSLAYKSSYEQYF
TRBD1	.	TRBV25-1	TRBJ1-1	TGTGCCTCCGAAGACAGGGAGATGAACACTGAAGCTTTCTTT	CASEDREMNTEAFF
.	many	TRBV9	TRBJ2-7	TGTGCCAGCAGCGTAATATTAGGGGGGGAGCAGTACTTC	CASSVILGGEQYF
.	few	TRBV5-1	TRBJ2-7	TGCGCCAGCAGCTTGGAAACAGGAACCTACGAGCAGTACTTC	CASSLETGTYEQYF
.	.	TRBV29-1	TRBJ1-2	TGCAGCGTTAACAGGGAAGGAAACACCTTC	CSVNREGNTF